The next 9 T cell receptor beta chains were all read from a single sample in a study of blood T cell repertoires in COVID-19. Some clones are missing from TCRdb's copy, which holds only in-frame ones; the method was immunoSEQ multiplex PCR. The sample includes almost 250,000 clones, about 89% of them seen just once. The sequencing sample was made of PBMCs or T cells enriched from blood (not recorded which). These receptors all come from a woman aged 25 to 39 who had recovered from COVID-19.

The chain joins TRBV10-3 to TRBJ2-7, with D perhaps matching TRBD1 (6 bases). Trimming took 3 bases from V and 2 from J, leaving 17 bases between them. Germline V gene sequence: CDR1 ENHRY, CDR2 SYGVKD. The CDR3 extends over 16 amino acids. The chain's CDR3 is CAISDPSPGQTYEQYF. In DNA form, the CDR3 reads TGTGCCATCAGTGACCCCTCCCCTGGACAGACCTACGAGCAGTACTTC.

The chain links TRBV4-3 to TRBJ2-7, with D perhaps TRBD1 (5 bases). The germline V gene encodes CDR1 LGHNA and CDR2 YSLEER. This CDR3 has 16 residues. Deletions cut 0 bases from V and 2 bases from J, with 14 bases between. CDR3 DNA sequence: TGCGCCAGCAGCCAAGATTGGGGCGGTTACACCTACGAGCAGTACTTC. Amino acids: CASSQDWGGYTYEQYF.

The chain links TRBV28 to TRBJ1-2, with 7 bases identical to TRBD1. V shed 5 bases, J shed 4 bases, and the junction held 13 bases outside the gene matches. The CDR3 is made up of 16 amino acids. Germline CDR1 MDHEN, CDR2 SYDVKM. The CDR3: CASSPPGQLLFYGYTF. The CDR3 DNA sequence: TGTGCCAGCAGTCCACCGGGACAGCTACTTTTCTATGGCTACACCTTC.

As regards this clone: Within the sample, other DNA sequences also encode this same CDR3. The V and J genes are TRBV20-1 and TRBJ2-7; D gene ambiguous. The CDR3 consists of 11 residues. CDR1 is DFQATT, CDR2 SNEGSKA, per germline (reference sequence). The germline V and J ends were trimmed by 1 base and 1 base, with 2 bases remaining between them. The CDR3 loop is CSARVSYEQYF. CDR3 nucleotide sequence: TGCAGTGCTAGAGTATCCTACGAGCAGTACTTC.

This rearrangement joins TRBV30 to TRBJ2-1; no firm D call. CDR1 GTSNPN and CDR2 SVGIG come from the germline V gene (reference sequence). CDR3 length: 11 residues. Deletions cut 2 bases from V and 15 bases from J, with 14 bases between. In nucleotides, the CDR3 is TGTGCCTGGAGTTTTTTCGAACTCCCGTTCTTC. Translated: CAWSFFELPFF.

The chain recombines TRBV9 with TRBJ1-1, with TRBD1 as a possible D gene (5 bases). Germline CDR1 SGDLS, CDR2 YYNGEE. This CDR3 spans 16 amino acids. Trimming left V 4 bases short and J 0 bases short, with 16 bases between. CDR3 residues: CASSPPGIFLNTEAFF. The CDR3, as DNA: TGTGCCAGCAGCCCCCCAGGGATTTTCTTGAACACTGAAGCTTTCTTT.

This chain links TRBV6-4 with TRBJ2-3, with 9 bases identical to TRBD2. The V and J ends lost 3 bases and 5 bases, in that order; junction bases with no gene match: 6. From germline, CDR1 is MRHNA and CDR2 SNTAGT. This CDR3 has 15 residues. The CDR3 protein is CASSELGLAGDTQYF. For the CDR3, the DNA is TGTGCCAGCAGTGAACTGGGACTAGCAGGAGATACGCAGTATTTT.

The chain is built from TRBV14 and TRBJ2-1; D remains ambiguous. CDR1 SGHDN and CDR2 FVKESK come from the germline V gene. The CDR3 sequence is 15 residues long. V lost 0 bases to trimming and J lost 4 bases, with 10 bases between them. DNA of the CDR3: TGTGCCAGCAGCCAAGATCCTTACTCTTACAATGAGCAGTTCTTC. Translating it yields CASSQDPYSYNEQFF.

The rearrangement joins TRBV3-1 (or the pseudogene TRBV3-2) to TRBJ1-1; possibly TRBD1 for D (5 bases). Between the trimmed V and J ends, which lost 5 bases and 1 base, there was a span of 14 bases. The CDR3 covers 15 residues. Germline loops: CDR1 LGHDT, CDR2 YNNKEL (reference sequence). DNA for the CDR3: TGTGCCAGCAGCATCACAGGTCGCCGGAACACTGAAGCTTTCTTT. This gives the protein CASSITGRRNTEAFF.